These 32 T cell receptor beta chains originate from one sample sequenced in a study of T cells in Graves' hyperthyroidism and ophthalmopathy. From RNA transcripts, TCR beta CDR3 regions were amplified. HTBI primers were the set used in a first-round RT-PCR of the TCR CDR3. TCRdb re-called the multiplex PCR reads through MiXCR, storing one row per CDR3 protein. The table records roughly 650,000 distinct CDR3 sequences, more than 15% of them present only once. Sequenced: blood. Receptors were obtained from a woman aged 40 to 49 with Graves' ophthalmopathy.

This clonotype occurred a few times. The V and J genes are TRBV6-1 and TRBJ2-1, with TRBD1 identical over 7 bases. Trimming removed 8 bases from V and 3 bases from J; junction bases left unmatched: 10. The CDR3 has 15 residues. Germline CDR1 MNHNS, CDR2 SASEGT. The CDR3 nucleotides read TGTGCCAGCTCAAATACCGGGACAGTCTACAATGAGCAGTTCTTC. It encodes CASSNTGTVYNEQFF.

The chain has TRBV4-1 and TRBJ2-7; 11 nucleotides line up with TRBD1. The CDR3 length is 16 residues. The V segment lost 1 base and the J segment 3 bases; nucleotides outside the gene matches: 5. Germline CDR1 MGHRA, CDR2 YSYEKL. As DNA, the CDR3 is TGCGCCAGCAGCCAAGTGGCGGGACAGGGGGTCTACGAGCAGTACTTC. It is translated as CASSQVAGQGVYEQYF.

This clonotype was found many times. The J gene is TRBJ2-1, the V gene TRBV20-1, with 10 bases lining up with TRBD2. Germline lookup yields CDR1 DFQATT and CDR2 SNEGSKA (reference sequence). The CDR3 covers 15 residues. The J segment lost 4 bases and the V segment lost 5 bases, leaving 8 bases of the junction unmatched. Here the CDR3 DNA reads TGCAGTGCTCCTCTAGCGGGAGTAGGTTACAATGAGCAGTTCTTC. Protein: CSAPLAGVGYNEQFF.

This clonotype was counted ten times or more. The chain is built from TRBV4-1 and TRBJ2-7; possibly TRBD1 or TRBD2 for D (5 bases each). V dropped 3 bases and J dropped 4 bases, with 10 bases sitting between them. The CDR3 sequence is 13 residues long. Germline CDR1 reads MGHRA; CDR2 reads YSYEKL. CDR3 loop: CASSHTGQYEQYF. Written as DNA, the CDR3 is TGCGCCAGCAGCCACACGGGGCAATACGAGCAGTACTTC.

This clonotype has a count of ten or more. The chain joins TRBV18 to TRBJ1-2, with D maybe TRBD1 (6 bases). V was clipped by 6 bases and J by 2 bases, with 13 bases between them. There are 14 residues in the CDR3. From germline, CDR1 is KGHSH and CDR2 LQKENI. The CDR3 here is CASSQQGGNYGYTF. The CDR3 DNA follows: TGTGCCAGCTCCCAACAGGGAGGGAACTATGGCTACACCTTC.

This clonotype was counted at least ten times. The genes are TRBV28 and TRBJ2-1, with D possibly being TRBD1 (5 bases). Per the germline V gene, CDR1 is MDHEN and CDR2 is SYDVKM. The CDR3 spans 16 residues. V was cut by 5 bases and J by 9 bases, with 23 bases left in between. The CDR3 DNA reads TGTGCCAGCAGTCCCCCCTTAGCTGGGGCCTGGAGTGAGCAGTTCTTC. Its translation is CASSPPLAGAWSEQFF.

The rearrangement uses TRBV2 and TRBJ2-1, with 7 bases fitting TRBD2. V dropped 11 bases and J dropped 3; count of bases not matched to a gene: 13. Germline V CDR1 and CDR2: SNHLY, FYNNEI. This CDR3 has 15 amino acids. The CDR3 DNA follows: TGTGCCTCGAAGGGTCTGCTAGCGGTCTACAATGAGCAGTTCTTC. The encoded protein is CASKGLLAVYNEQFF.

In this sample, this clonotype turned up many times. The rearrangement joins TRBV5-4 to TRBJ2-7; the match to TRBD1 covers 9 bases. The CDR3 consists of 14 residues. Unmatched junction bases numbered 6, after V lost 5 bases and J lost 3 bases. Germline V gene data show CDR1 as SGHNT and CDR2 as YYREEE (reference sequence). CDR3 region: CASRPGTGIYEQYF. CDR3 coding DNA: TGTGCCAGCAGACCCGGGACAGGGATCTACGAGCAGTACTTC.

Many counts were recorded for this clonotype. The genes are TRBV12-3 or TRBV12-4 and TRBJ2-1; TRBD1 matches at 9 bases. V shed 6 bases and J 7 bases; nucleotides not matched to a gene: 7. The CDR3 sequence is 14 residues long. The CDR3 DNA reads TGTGCCAGCAGATGGACAGGGGTATTGAATGAGCAGTTCTTC. It yields the protein CASRWTGVLNEQFF.

This clonotype has ten or more counts. The V and J genes are TRBV11-3 and TRBJ2-2; D ambiguous. V gave up 1 base and J gave up 0 bases, with 0 bases separating them. Germline CDR1 is SGHNT and CDR2 is YENEEA. The CDR3 is 13 amino acids. CDR3 sequence reads: CASSLANTGELFF. As DNA, the CDR3 is TGTGCCAGCAGCTTAGCGAACACCGGGGAGCTGTTTTTT.

This clonotype was recorded a few times. This rearrangement joins TRBV10-3 to TRBJ2-5, with 9 nucleotides matching TRBD2. There are 14 residues in the CDR3. Germline V CDR1 and CDR2: ENHRY, SYGVKD. This chain's CDR3 is CNSGSQPMWETQYF. In DNA, the CDR3 is TGTAATAGCGGGAGCCAGCCCATGTGGGAGACCCAGTACTTC.

There are a few counts of this clonotype. The chain carries TRBV6-2 or TRBV6-3 and TRBJ2-2; 8 bases are shared with TRBD1. V lost 4 bases, J lost 6 bases, and 7 bases stayed unmatched. The CDR3 length is 15 residues. Germline V lookup: CDR1 MNHEY, CDR2 SVGEGT. CDR3 protein: CASSSSQGEAGELFF. CDR3 nucleotide sequence: TGTGCCAGCAGTTCGTCACAGGGGGAGGCCGGGGAGCTGTTTTTT.

This clonotype was observed a handful of times. The CDR3 sequence is CASSFPSRGETQYF. CDR3 DNA sequence: TGTGCCAGCAGTTTCCCCTCTCGCGGGGAGACCCAGTACTTC. The chain recombines TRBV12-3 or TRBV12-4 with TRBJ2-5, with a tentative D call TRBD2 (5 bases). V was trimmed by 3 bases and J by 5 bases, leaving 13 bases between them. This CDR3 comprises 14 residues.

V is TRBV30 and J is TRBJ2-1, with 10 bases matching TRBD2. Looked up from germline, CDR1 is GTSNPN and CDR2 is SVGIG (reference sequence). The V and J ends lost 2 bases and 0 bases, in that order; junction bases with no gene match: 13. The CDR3 runs to 19 residues. The CDR3 loop reads CAWSSLAGGPISSYNEQFF. Here the CDR3 DNA reads TGTGCCTGGAGTAGCTTAGCGGGGGGACCAATTAGCTCCTACAATGAGCAGTTCTTC.

This clonotype has more than one count but fewer than ten. The chain employs TRBV20-1 and TRBJ1-5; possibly TRBD1 for D (5 bases). The CDR3 is 17 residues long. Deletions cut 6 bases from V and 2 bases from J, with 23 bases between. Germline V CDR1 and CDR2: DFQATT, SNEGSKA (reference sequence). CDR3 DNA sequence: TGCAGTGCCGCCGATGGGAGGGCCGGGGCAGGCAATCAGCCCCAGCATTTT. Translation gives CSAADGRAGAGNQPQHF.

This clonotype occurred many times. The rearrangement joins TRBV2 to TRBJ1-1; 8 positions match TRBD1. This CDR3 spans 14 amino acids. Trimming cost V 3 bases and J 3 bases; bases outside gene matches: 3. CDR1 and CDR2 from the germline V gene are SNHLY and FYNNEI. The CDR3 nucleotides read TGTGCCAGCAGTGAGGACAGGGCGGACACTGAAGCTTTCTTT. It yields the protein CASSEDRADTEAFF.

The chain combines TRBV18 with TRBJ1-5; 7 positions match TRBD1. After removal of 2 bases from V and 1 base from J, the junction contained 5 bases not matched to a gene. This CDR3 is built from 16 residues. The germline V gene encodes CDR1 KGHSH and CDR2 LQKENI. The CDR3: CASSPKDRASNQPQHF. CDR3 DNA: TGTGCCAGCTCACCAAAAGACAGGGCGAGCAATCAGCCCCAGCATTTT.

This chain links TRBV29-1 with TRBJ2-1; no firm D call. In germline, CDR1 is SQVTM, CDR2 ANQGSEA. The V end was cut by 4 bases, the J end by 7 bases, with 5 bases between. This CDR3 is built from 10 residues. Here the CDR3 DNA reads TGCAGCGTTGCCCCAAATGAGCAGTTCTTC. This codes for CSVAPNEQFF.

This clonotype showed up just a few times. This chain connects TRBV30 to TRBJ2-5, with 7 bases aligning to TRBD2. The CDR3 covers 13 residues. Germline V gene lookup returns CDR1 GTSNPN and CDR2 SVGIG (reference sequence). The junction had 2 bases not matched to a gene; V was cut back by 4 bases and J by 0 bases. CDR3 residues: CAWTSGYQETQYF. The CDR3 nucleotides read TGTGCCTGGACTAGCGGATACCAAGAGACCCAGTACTTC.

In its sample, this clonotype was seen many times. J is TRBJ2-5 and V is TRBV6-1; 8 nucleotides agree with TRBD2. In germline, CDR1 is MNHNS, CDR2 SASEGT. J lost 4 bases, V lost 2 bases, and 6 bases had no gene match. The CDR3 spans 15 residues. The CDR3 here is CASSEISGSVETQYF. CDR3 nucleotides: TGTGCCAGCAGTGAAATAAGCGGGAGTGTAGAGACCCAGTACTTC.

This clonotype was seen many times. This chain links TRBV20-1 with TRBJ2-1, with 10 nucleotides matching TRBD2. The junction had 7 bases not matched to a gene; V was cut back by 3 bases and J by 5 bases. The CDR3 is made up of 15 amino acids. Germline V lookup: CDR1 DFQATT, CDR2 SNEGSKA (reference sequence). CDR3 nucleotides: TGCAGTGCTAGTCTTTCTAGCGGGGGTCACAATGAGCAGTTCTTC. Translation gives CSASLSSGGHNEQFF.

There are many counts of this clonotype. The rearrangement links TRBV5-1 to TRBJ1-2, with 8 bases aligning to TRBD1. Germline V gene sequence: CDR1 SGHRS, CDR2 YFSETQ. The J segment lost 3 bases and the V segment lost 4 bases, leaving 8 bases of the junction unmatched. The CDR3 runs to 15 residues. The CDR3 bases are TGCGCCAGCAGCGTGGATGCGGGACAGGACTATGGCTACACCTTC. Its translation is CASSVDAGQDYGYTF.

This clonotype showed up many times. This chain joins TRBV20-1 and TRBJ2-7, with 12 bases matching TRBD1. V was clipped by 5 bases and J by 4 bases; unmatched bases: 9. Germline lookup yields CDR1 DFQATT and CDR2 SNEGSKA (reference sequence). The CDR3 has 15 residues. The CDR3: CSAAPGQGASYEQYF. CDR3 sequence (DNA): TGCAGTGCTGCTCCGGGACAGGGGGCTTCGTACGAGCAGTACTTC.

This clonotype was counted ten times or more. The rearrangement uses TRBV28 and TRBJ2-3; TRBD2 matches at 7 bases. Germline-derived CDR1 and CDR2 are MDHEN and SYDVKM. The CDR3 loop spans 15 amino acids. V gave up 5 bases and J gave up 4 bases; unmatched junction bases: 9. The CDR3 reads CASSAPGEGSDTQYF. DNA for the CDR3: TGTGCCAGCAGTGCCCCCGGGGAGGGATCAGATACGCAGTATTTT. The full variable domain, in which reference TRBV28 and TRBJ2-3 provide the parts outside the CDR3, is DVKVTQSSRYLVKRTGEKVFLECVQDMDHENMFWYRQDPGLGLRLIYFSYDVKMKEKGDIPEGYSVSREKKERFSLILESASTNQTSMYLCASSAPGEGSDTQYFGPGTRLTVL.

The genes are TRBV20-1 and TRBJ1-5; the D gene is possibly TRBD1 (6 bases). The CDR3 sequence is 16 residues long. Germline values: CDR1 DFQATT, CDR2 SNEGSKA (reference sequence). V lost 1 base, J lost 6 bases, and 19 bases lay in between. CDR3: CSARAPAPRGGQPQHF. The CDR3 DNA sequence: TGCAGTGCTAGAGCGCCGGCTCCCAGGGGAGGTCAGCCCCAGCATTTT.

The chain is built from TRBV2 and TRBJ1-6; D perhaps matches TRBD1 (6 bases). V was shortened by 5 bases and J by 6 bases, with 11 bases between the two germline ends. The CDR3 is made up of 14 amino acids. Germline CDR1 is SNHLY and CDR2 is FYNNEI. The CDR3 coding sequence is TGTGCCAGCAGTTTCAGGGGATTTAATTCACCCCTCCACTTT. It specifies CASSFRGFNSPLHF.

The chain recombines TRBV4-1 with TRBJ1-5; D possibly corresponds to TRBD1 (5 bases). CDR1 and CDR2 (germline): MGHRA, YSYEKL. With 2 bases removed from V and 7 bases from J, the gap between germline ends came to 15 bases. This CDR3 comprises 15 residues. CDR3 residues: CASSQSKGSGQPQHF. The DNA for the CDR3 is TGCGCCAGCAGCCAATCAAAGGGGTCAGGACAGCCCCAGCATTTT.

The chain joins TRBV7-2 to TRBJ2-2, with D hard to call. Trimming left V 5 bases short and J 7 bases short, with 14 bases between. The CDR3 has 14 amino acids. Germline V gene data show CDR1 as SGHTA and CDR2 as FQGNSA. The CDR3 sequence is CASSQQRDIGELFF. The CDR3 DNA reads TGTGCCAGCAGCCAACAGCGCGACATCGGGGAGCTGTTTTTT. The variable domain in full, with the rest retrieved from reference TRBV7-2 and TRBJ2-2, is GAGVSQSPSNKVTEKGKDVELRCDPISGHTALYWYRQSLGQGLEFLIYFQGNSAPDKSGLPSDRFSAERTGGSVSTLTIQRTQQEDSAVYLCASSQQRDIGELFFGEGSRLTVL.

This chain connects TRBV6-1 to TRBJ2-1, with TRBD2 matching 11 bases. The V gene's germline CDR1 is MNHNS and CDR2 SASEGT. This CDR3 is 17 amino acids long. After removal of 2 bases from V and 4 bases from J, the junction contained 7 bases not matched to a gene. CDR3 coding DNA: TGTGCCAGCAGTGAATACTCCGGGACTAGCGGTTACAATGAGCAGTTCTTC. The encoded protein is CASSEYSGTSGYNEQFF.

V and J are TRBV28 and TRBJ2-7; 10 positions agree with TRBD1. The CDR3 runs 15 residues. After removal of 4 bases from V and 3 bases from J, the junction contained 6 bases not matched to a gene. From germline, CDR1 is MDHEN and CDR2 SYDVKM. The CDR3 nucleotides read TGTGCCAGCAGTTCCCTCGGGACAGGGGACTACGAGCAGTACTTC. Encoded protein: CASSSLGTGDYEQYF.

This clonotype was detected many times. This chain links TRBV18 with TRBJ2-5; possible D gene TRBD2, 6 bases. The CDR3 has 13 residues. V lost 0 bases, J lost 5 bases, and 7 bases lay in between. Germline V gene lookup returns CDR1 KGHSH and CDR2 LQKENI. The CDR3 nucleotides read TGTGCCAGCTCACCACCAGGGAGGGAGACCCAGTACTTC. It translates to CASSPPGRETQYF.

The table lists this clonotype with many counts. The chain is built from TRBV2 and TRBJ1-4; D call uncertain. The CDR3 extends over 14 amino acids. Germline loops: CDR1 SNHLY, CDR2 FYNNEI. Deletions cut 6 bases from V and 5 bases from J, with 13 bases between. The CDR3 DNA reads as TGTGCCAGCAGAGGACCGTACGTCAATGAAAAACTGTTTTTT. Translating it yields CASRGPYVNEKLFF. Full variable domain (remainder filled in from reference TRBV2 and TRBJ1-4): EPEVTQTPSHQVTQMGQEVILRCVPISNHLYFYWYRQILGQKVEFLVSFYNNEISEKSEIFDDQFSVERPDGSNFTLKIRSTKLEDSAMYFCASRGPYVNEKLFFGSGTQLSVL.